This T cell receptor (beta chain) was recorded in a study of neoadjuvant anti-PD-1 for oral cavity cancer. Across the study: Non-progressing patients received a fourth nivolumab dose near day 43, then surgery on days 50-56.

The CDR3 contains 15 residues. V dropped 1 base and J dropped 0 bases, with 9 bases sitting between them. Germline V CDR1 and CDR2: SGHVS, FQNEAQ. Study observations and caveats: Pretreatment Treg/Th17 ratio correlated inversely with post-treatment tumor clonality.

Concerning this clone itself: Antigen specificity is unknown.

Analysis of PBMCs was direct, with no culture step. TCRdb's copy holds only in-frame clones and misses some; the assay was immunoSEQ multiplex PCR. The table shows 55,000 to 75,000 clones, with around four fifths occurring only once. This clonotype originated in a person aged 40 to 85 with oral cavity squamous cell carcinoma. The sample was PBMCs, taken before nivolumab (anti-PD-1) treatment. This chain connects TRBV7-8 to TRBJ1-2; D unclear. CDR3 bases: TGTGCCAGCAGCTTAGGGAGGACGGCTAACTATGGCTACACCTTC. It encodes CASSLGRTANYGYTF. Using reference TRBV7-8 and TRBJ1-2 for the parts outside the CDR3, the full variable domain is GAGVSQSPRYKVAKRGQDVALRCDPISGHVSLFWYQQALGQGPEFLTYFQNEAQLDKSGLPSDRFFAERPEGSVSTLKIQRTQQEDSAVYLCASSLGRTANYGYTFGSGTRLTVV.